What follows are 18 T cell receptor beta chains derived from one specimen sequenced in a study of blood T cell repertoires in COVID-19. TCRdb keeps only in-frame clones here, not all; method: immunoSEQ multiplex PCR. The sample consists of a few hundred thousand clones, about nine tenths of them appearing once. The sequenced sample was PBMCs or T cells enriched from blood (not recorded which). All receptors derive from a human donor in a cohort exposed to, infected with or recovered from COVID-19 (not recorded which). The donor label of this sample is uncertain.

The V and J genes are TRBV7-9 and TRBJ2-5, with a weak D call TRBD1 (5 bases). This CDR3 comprises 16 residues. From germline, CDR1 is SEHNR and CDR2 FQNEAQ (reference sequence). The V and J ends lost 3 bases and 7 bases respectively, with 21 bases between them. This CDR3 is CASSFVTGPQVGTQYF. In nucleotides, the CDR3 is TGTGCCAGCAGCTTTGTCACAGGCCCCCAAGTAGGGACCCAGTACTTC.

The gene calls are TRBV29-1 and TRBJ2-5, with 10 bases identical to TRBD1. CDR1 is SQVTM, CDR2 ANQGSEA, per germline. The V and J ends lost 3 bases and 5 bases, in that order; junction bases with no gene match: 9. CDR3 length equals 15 residues. The CDR3 sequence is CSVEGDRGSLETQYF. Here the CDR3 DNA reads TGCAGCGTTGAGGGGGACAGGGGTAGTTTGGAGACCCAGTACTTC.

The chain joins TRBV19 to TRBJ1-1, with D perhaps matching TRBD1 (6 bases). Germline assignment: CDR1 LNHDA and CDR2 SQIVND (reference sequence). The CDR3 extends over 17 amino acids. Trimming stripped 7 bases from V and 2 bases from J, with 23 bases between. The CDR3: CASTAQGLTRVNTEAFF. CDR3 DNA sequence: TGTGCCAGTACCGCCCAGGGGTTGACGAGAGTAAACACTGAAGCTTTCTTT.

The chain recombines TRBV27 with TRBJ1-4; D possibly corresponds to TRBD1 (5 bases). The CDR3 sequence is 15 residues long. CDR1 is MNHEY and CDR2 is SMNVEV in the germline V gene (reference sequence). V was pared by 8 bases and J by 7 bases, with 20 bases between. CDR3 sequence (DNA): TGTGCCAGCGTCCAGGGAAGCACGAAAAGTGAAAAACTGTTTTTT. Its translation is CASVQGSTKSEKLFF.

This clone was seen a few times. The V gene is TRBV9, the J gene TRBJ1-2, with unresolved D. Trimming took 5 bases from V and 5 from J, leaving 16 bases between them. This CDR3 contains 14 residues. The V gene's germline CDR1 is SGDLS and CDR2 YYNGEE. CDR3 bases: TGTGCCAGCAGTCGTAGCTTATACGATTATGGCTACACCTTC. Translating it yields CASSRSLYDYGYTF.

In this sample, this clone turned up once. The chain couples TRBV6-2 or TRBV6-3 to TRBJ2-5, with 7 bases that match TRBD2. V shed 5 bases, J shed 2 bases, and the junction held 11 bases outside the gene matches. The CDR3 covers 16 residues. From germline, CDR1 is MNHEY and CDR2 SVGEGT. CDR3 nucleotides: TGTGCCAGCAGTCCCCCCGCGCAGCGGGGACAAGAGACCCAGTACTTC. Residues: CASSPPAQRGQETQYF.

The chain couples TRBV5-4 to TRBJ2-5; 12 bases line up with TRBD2. The V and J ends lost 0 bases and 5 bases, in that order; junction bases with no gene match: 5. The CDR3 is 16 residues long. Germline CDR1 and CDR2: SGHNT and YYREEE (reference sequence). The CDR3 nucleotides are TGTGCCAGCAGCTTGGGGTCTAGCGGGGGGGCGGAGACCCAGTACTTC. Its protein product is CASSLGSSGGAETQYF.

The V gene is TRBV11-2, the J gene TRBJ1-1; TRBD1 matches at 10 bases. V shed 6 bases, J shed 4 bases, and the junction held 11 bases outside the gene matches. The CDR3 has 16 residues. CDR1 SGHAT and CDR2 FQNNGV come from the germline V gene. The CDR3 here is CASRSFAGQGPTEAFF. In nucleotides, the CDR3 is TGTGCCAGCAGATCGTTCGCGGGACAGGGGCCCACTGAAGCTTTCTTT.

The chain links TRBV4-1 to TRBJ1-4; D uncertain. The CDR3 is 18 residues long. CDR1 is MGHRA and CDR2 is YSYEKL in the germline V gene. Trimming took 1 base from V and 4 from J, leaving 19 bases between them. In DNA, the CDR3 is TGCGCCAGCAGCCAAGGCAGGATGGGGAGACAACATAATGAAAAACTGTTTTTT. Translating gives CASSQGRMGRQHNEKLFF.

This clone appeared a few times. One junction end disagrees with the germline gene, perhaps due to a read error. CDR3 residues: CASREEAGGYTF. The CDR3 nucleotides read TGTGCCAGCAGAGAAGAAGCGGGGGGCTACACCTTC. The rearrangement joins TRBV6-1 to TRBJ1-2; D is undetermined. CDR1 is MNHNS, CDR2 SASEGT, per germline. The CDR3 is 12 amino acids.

The chain has TRBV7-9 and TRBJ2-5; D may be TRBD1 (6 bases). Trimming removed 3 bases from V and 7 bases from J, with 6 bases in between. CDR1 SEHNR and CDR2 FQNEAQ come from the germline V gene (reference sequence). The CDR3 runs to 11 residues. DNA for the CDR3: TGTGCCAGCAGCTTGGGGGCGACCCAGTACTTC. Translating gives CASSLGATQYF. Together with reference TRBV7-9 and TRBJ2-5, the CDR3 gives the full variable domain: DTGVSQNPRHKITKRGQNVTFRCDPISEHNRLYWYRQTLGQGPEFLTYFQNEAQLEKSRLLSDRFSAERPKGSFSTLEIQRTEQGDSAMYLCASSLGATQYFGPGTRLLVL.

This chain connects TRBV14 to TRBJ1-6; TRBD1 matches at 8 bases. Germline V gene lookup returns CDR1 SGHDN and CDR2 FVKESK. V shed 4 bases, J shed 7 bases, and the junction held 3 bases outside the gene matches. The CDR3 is 14 amino acids. CDR3 in amino acids: CASSRTGWNSPLHF. The CDR3 nucleotides are TGTGCCAGCAGCCGGACAGGGTGGAATTCACCCCTCCACTTT. The whole variable domain, remainder taken from reference TRBV14 and TRBJ1-6, is EAGVTQFPSHSVIEKGQTVTLRCDPISGHDNLYWYRRVMGKEIKFLLHFVKESKQDESGMPNNRFLAERTGGTYSTLKVQPAELEDSGVYFCASSRTGWNSPLHFGNGTRLTVT.

The chain joins TRBV3-1 (or the pseudogene TRBV3-2) to TRBJ2-7; possible D gene TRBD1, 6 bases. CDR1 is LGHDT and CDR2 is YNNKEL in the germline V gene (reference sequence). V lost 4 bases to trimming and J lost 2 bases, with 12 bases between them. CDR3 length: 14 amino acids. CDR3 sequence (DNA): TGTGCCAGCAGCCTAAGGGGACAAACCTACGAGCAGTACTTC. The encoded protein is CASSLRGQTYEQYF.

This chain links TRBV4-2 with TRBJ1-1; 9 nucleotides align to TRBD1. CDR1 and CDR2 (germline): LGHNA, YNFKEQ. The V gene end was trimmed by 5 bases and the J gene end by 3 bases; junction bases not matched to a gene: 4. The CDR3 consists of 14 residues. CDR3 bases: TGTGCCAGCAGCACACAGGGGGCGGACACTGAAGCTTTCTTT. Translating it yields CASSTQGADTEAFF.

The chain links TRBV5-1 to TRBJ1-1; D gene uncertain. CDR3 length: 15 amino acids. Trimming removed 0 bases from V and 4 bases from J, with 13 bases in between. Germline-derived CDR1 and CDR2 are SGHRS and YFSETQ. The CDR3 spells CASSLDRSRPTEAFF. The DNA of the CDR3 is TGCGCCAGCAGCTTGGATCGGTCCCGCCCCACTGAAGCTTTCTTT. The full variable domain, rest sourced from reference TRBV5-1 and TRBJ1-1, is KAGVTQTPRYLIKTRGQQVTLSCSPISGHRSVSWYQQTPGQGLQFLFEYFSETQRNKGNFPGRFSGRQFSNSRSEMNVSTLELGDSALYLCASSLDRSRPTEAFFGQGTRLTVV.

In nucleotides, the CDR3 is TGTGCCTGGAGTGGCGGATACGAGCAGTACTTC. This encodes CAWSGGYEQYF. The chain recombines TRBV30 with TRBJ2-7; D not resolved. V gave up 1 base and J gave up 4 bases, with 5 bases separating them. Germline CDR1 GTSNPN, CDR2 SVGIG (reference sequence). The CDR3 contains 11 residues. Based on the CDR3 plus reference TRBV30 and TRBJ2-7, the full variable domain is SQTIHQWPATLVQPVGSPLSLECTVEGTSNPNLYWYRQAAGRGLQLLFYSVGIGQISSEVPQNLSASRPQDRQFILSSKKLLLSDSGFYLCAWSGGYEQYFGPGTRLTVT.

The CDR3 region has the DNA TGTGCCAGCAGACCCAGGACTAGCGCGGCAGATACGCAGTATTTT. It yields the protein CASRPRTSAADTQYF. V usage is TRBV27 and J usage is TRBJ2-3; 9 nucleotides agree with TRBD2. This CDR3 has 15 amino acids. Germline V gene data show CDR1 as MNHEY and CDR2 as SMNVEV (reference sequence). The V segment lost 6 bases and the J segment 4 bases; nucleotides outside the gene matches: 8.

This clone showed up just a few times. The CDR3 loop is CASSLEGASGNTIYF. The DNA of the CDR3 is TGCGCCAGCAGCTTGGAGGGGGCATCTGGAAACACCATATATTTT. The V gene is TRBV5-1, the J gene TRBJ1-3; 7 nucleotides align to TRBD1. J lost 1 base, V lost 0 bases, and 1 base had no gene match. The length of the CDR3 is 15 residues. Looked up from germline, CDR1 is SGHRS and CDR2 is YFSETQ.